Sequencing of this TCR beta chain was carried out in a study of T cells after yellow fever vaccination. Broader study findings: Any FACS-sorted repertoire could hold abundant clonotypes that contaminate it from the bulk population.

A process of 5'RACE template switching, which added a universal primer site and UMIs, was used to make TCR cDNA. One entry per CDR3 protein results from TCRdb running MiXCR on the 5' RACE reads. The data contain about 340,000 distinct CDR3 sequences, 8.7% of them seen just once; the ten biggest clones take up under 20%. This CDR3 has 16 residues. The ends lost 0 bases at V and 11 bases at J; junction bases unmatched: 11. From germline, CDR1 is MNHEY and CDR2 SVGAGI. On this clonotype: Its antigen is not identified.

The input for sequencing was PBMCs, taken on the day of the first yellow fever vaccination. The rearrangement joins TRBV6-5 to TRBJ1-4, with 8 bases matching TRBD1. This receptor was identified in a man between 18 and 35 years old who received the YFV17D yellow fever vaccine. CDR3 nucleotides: TGTGCCAGCAGTTACTCGAGAGGACAGGGCGATCGGAAACTGTTTTTT. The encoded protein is CASSYSRGQGDRKLFF.